This TCR beta chain was identified in a study of cytomegalovirus exposure and HLA in healthy donors. As regards this clone: Its antigen remains unidentified.

Germline CDR1 SGDLS, CDR2 YYNGEE. Trimming took off 1 base at V and 2 bases at J, with 7 bases between the two ends. The CDR3 consists of 14 residues. The table came from immunoSEQ multiplex PCR; TCRdb's copy has only in-frame clones and leaves some out. The data show 260,000 or so clones, less than 95% seen once. Study-wide results and limits: TCR beta chains numbering more than 150 were designated cytomegalovirus-associated. TCR clusters originating in the first cohort tended to co-occur in the roughly 120 validation repertoires, according to a later analysis.

Separate from the roughly 720-subject first cohort was the roughly 130-subject validation cohort, to which the donors belonged. The receptor was isolated from a woman in her twenties or thirties in good health and CMV-seronegative. Sequences were obtained from PBMCs. The V and J genes are TRBV9 and TRBJ2-1; D gene unclear. The CDR3 DNA sequence: TGTGCCAGCAGCGTATCGGAAACCTACAATGAGCAGTTCTTC. Amino acid sequence: CASSVSETYNEQFF.